This T cell receptor (beta chain) stems from a study of cytomegalovirus exposure and HLA in healthy donors. Of note for this clone: What it recognizes is unknown.

Study results and limitations: Another analysis was done later, and it associated 16,951 TCR beta sequences with HLA alleles at 0.05 false discovery rate.

The germline CDR1 and CDR2 sequences are SNHLY and FYNNEI. This CDR3 contains 14 residues. Deletions cut 6 bases from V and 8 bases from J, with 16 bases between. Researchers ran the PCR with 60 Vbeta and 13 Jbeta primers. Only in-frame clones appear in the TCRdb table, and some are missing; sequencing was by immunoSEQ multiplex PCR. The table has roughly 150,000 clones, 80% to 90% seen once. The material sequenced was PBMCs. The sequence derives from a boy aged 2 to 10 in good health and CMV-seronegative. The genes are TRBV2 and TRBJ1-4, with D perhaps TRBD1 (5 bases). The CDR3 is CASSLQDTGEKLFF. The DNA of the CDR3 is TGTGCCAGCAGCCTCCAGGACACGGGCGAAAAACTGTTTTTT.